The rows below give T cell receptor beta chains drawn from one sample of a study of cytomegalovirus exposure and HLA in healthy donors. TCRdb's table, derived via immunoSEQ multiplex PCR, lists solely in-frame clones and lacks some. The sample holds about 200,000 clones, about three quarters seen once. The sequencing sample was made of PBMCs. These receptors originate from a woman between 25 and 40 years old in good health and CMV-seronegative. Both conserved end residues are trimmed from each CDR3. The order of the fields is J gene, V gene, clone size, CDR3 protein. Rows give clone size only sometimes, using once, few, many, or a class for an expanded clone.

J gene: TRBJ1-2
V gene: TRBV5-1
clone size: -
CDR3 protein: ASSLQQGDGYT

J gene: TRBJ1-1
V gene: TRBV2
clone size: -
CDR3 protein: ASSDDSAANTEAF

J gene: TRBJ2-7
V gene: TRBV5-1
clone size: -
CDR3 protein: ASSLGGGPLNEQY

J gene: TRBJ2-1
V gene: TRBV19
clone size: -
CDR3 protein: ASSRSASGGDSYNEQF

J gene: TRBJ1-2
V gene: TRBV25-1
clone size: once
CDR3 protein: ASSNTGIGYT

J gene: TRBJ1-1
V gene: TRBV18
clone size: -
CDR3 protein: ASTIQGVSNTEAF

J gene: TRBJ2-7
V gene: TRBV4-1
clone size: -
CDR3 protein: ASSQDPTREQY

J gene: TRBJ2-1
V gene: TRBV6-1
clone size: once
CDR3 protein: ASSLGQGRYNEQF

J gene: TRBJ2-5
V gene: TRBV7-2
clone size: -
CDR3 protein: ASSLSGVAGQETQY

J gene: TRBJ2-1
V gene: TRBV10-2
clone size: -
CDR3 protein: ASSGTPAFSGQF

J gene: TRBJ1-1
V gene: TRBV27
clone size: -
CDR3 protein: ASSPRTGPEAF

J gene: TRBJ2-1
V gene: TRBV9
clone size: -
CDR3 protein: ASSVGLGEGYNEQF

J gene: TRBJ2-5
V gene: TRBV5-4
clone size: -
CDR3 protein: ASSPGQLETQY

J gene: TRBJ1-3
V gene: TRBV5-1
clone size: -
CDR3 protein: ASGPEQLSGNTIY

J gene: TRBJ2-2
V gene: TRBV19
clone size: -
CDR3 protein: ASSPSGGTGELF

J gene: TRBJ2-1
V gene: TRBV2
clone size: -
CDR3 protein: ASSDTGLAGEGWLPYNEQF

J gene: TRBJ2-7
V gene: TRBV29-1
clone size: -
CDR3 protein: SVENRN

J gene: TRBJ1-2
V gene: TRBV4-1
clone size: -
CDR3 protein: ASSQNAGQGDGYT

J gene: TRBJ1-6
V gene: TRBV15
clone size: -
CDR3 protein: ATSRDREGSSYNSPLH

J gene: TRBJ2-5
V gene: TRBV7-9
clone size: -
CDR3 protein: ASSLTAVIQETQY

J gene: TRBJ2-1
V gene: TRBV18
clone size: -
CDR3 protein: ASSLARNEQF

J gene: TRBJ2-4
V gene: TRBV2
clone size: -
CDR3 protein: ASSEQQVAKNIQY

J gene: TRBJ2-7
V gene: TRBV30
clone size: -
CDR3 protein: AWSVQGTRSYEQY